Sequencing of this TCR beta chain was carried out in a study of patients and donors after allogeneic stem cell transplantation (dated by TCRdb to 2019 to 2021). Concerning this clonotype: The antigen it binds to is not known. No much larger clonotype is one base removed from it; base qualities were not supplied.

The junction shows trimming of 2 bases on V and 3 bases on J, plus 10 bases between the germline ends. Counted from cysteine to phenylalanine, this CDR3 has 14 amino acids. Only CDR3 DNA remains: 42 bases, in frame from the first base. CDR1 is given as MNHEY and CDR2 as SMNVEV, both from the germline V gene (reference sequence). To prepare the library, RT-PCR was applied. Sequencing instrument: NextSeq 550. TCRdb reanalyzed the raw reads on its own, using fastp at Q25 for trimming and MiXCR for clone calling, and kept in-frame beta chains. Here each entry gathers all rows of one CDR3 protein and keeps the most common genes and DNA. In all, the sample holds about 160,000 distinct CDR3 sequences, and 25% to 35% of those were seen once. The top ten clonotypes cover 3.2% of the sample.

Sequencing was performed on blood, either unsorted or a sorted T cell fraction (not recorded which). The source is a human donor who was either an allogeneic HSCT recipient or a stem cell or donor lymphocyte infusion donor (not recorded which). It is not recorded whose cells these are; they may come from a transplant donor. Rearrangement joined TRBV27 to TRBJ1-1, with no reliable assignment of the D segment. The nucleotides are TGTGCCAGCAGTTTAAGGAGGAGGGACACTGAAGCTTTCTTT. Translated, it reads CASSLRRRDTEAFF.